Below, 31 T cell receptor beta chains from the same sample are listed, as sequenced in a study of T cell changes during pregnancy in multiple sclerosis. Profiling relied on immunoSEQ multiplex PCR, and the TCRdb table lists in-frame clones only, not all of them. The profile shows around 38,000 clones, about 92% of them singletons. Here the sequenced sample was CD8+ T cells from peripheral blood mononuclear cells, taken in the third trimester of pregnancy. The receptors come from a female donor with multiple sclerosis, enrolled in a pregnancy study.

As DNA, the CDR3 is TGTGCCAGCAGTCTCCGAACAATCGGGACAGTGTTATCCCGTTTGGAAAAACTGTTTTTT. Protein product: CASSLRTIGTVLSRLEKLFF. This chain joins TRBV28 and TRBJ1-4, with 7 bases aligning to TRBD1. The CDR3 length is 20 residues. Germline V gives CDR1 MDHEN, CDR2 SYDVKM. V lost 5 bases to trimming and J lost 8 bases; unmatched junction nucleotides: 26. The full variable domain, completed using reference TRBV28 and TRBJ1-4, is DVKVTQSSRYLVKRTGEKVFLECVQDMDHENMFWYRQDPGLGLRLIYFSYDVKMKEKGDIPEGYSVSREKKERFSLILESASTNQTSMYLCASSLRTIGTVLSRLEKLFFGSGTQLSVL.

The chain is built from TRBV6-6 and TRBJ2-2; no firm D call. In germline, CDR1 is MNHNY, CDR2 SVGAGI (reference sequence). The CDR3 has 13 residues. V gave up 2 bases and J gave up 5 bases, with 6 bases separating them. The CDR3 reads CASSYTKTGELFF. As DNA, the CDR3 is TGTGCCAGCAGTTACACAAAAACCGGGGAGCTGTTTTTT.

This rearrangement joins TRBV5-6 to TRBJ2-7; 11 bases line up with TRBD2. V lost 4 bases, J lost 9 bases, and 6 bases stayed unmatched. Germline V gene lookup returns CDR1 SGHDT and CDR2 YYEEEE. The CDR3 is 13 amino acids. CDR3 bases: TGTGCCAGCAGCCAGACTAGCGGGAATGCGCAGTACTTC. Translated: CASSQTSGNAQYF.

The chain carries TRBV15 and TRBJ2-7; 7 bases are a match to TRBD1. The CDR3 is 15 amino acids. Germline V gene lookup returns CDR1 LNHNV and CDR2 YYDKDF (reference sequence). The J segment lost 4 bases and the V segment lost 5 bases, leaving 11 bases of the junction unmatched. CDR3 in amino acids: CATSAKTGKGYEQYF. For the CDR3, the DNA is TGTGCCACCAGCGCCAAGACAGGGAAAGGTTACGAGCAGTACTTC.

As concerns this clone: An end of the junction differs from the germline gene, which may be a read error. The genes are TRBV7-9 and TRBJ2-1, with D perhaps matching TRBD2 (5 bases). The CDR3 length is 11 residues. From germline, CDR1 is SEHNR and CDR2 FQNEAQ (reference sequence). DNA of the CDR3: TGTGCCAGCAGCCTAGCACAAGAGCAGTTCTTC. It encodes CASSLAQEQFF.

This chain connects TRBV7-9 to TRBJ1-4; TRBD1 might be the D (5 bases). Deletions cut 1 base from V and 6 bases from J, with 6 bases between. Germline V gene lookup returns CDR1 SEHNR and CDR2 FQNEAQ (reference sequence). The CDR3 loop spans 13 amino acids. The CDR3 is CASSLGGDEKLFF. The CDR3, as DNA: TGTGCCAGCAGCTTAGGGGGCGATGAAAAACTGTTTTTT.

The gene calls are TRBV6-4 and TRBJ2-7, with 7 bases identical to TRBD1. V lost 3 bases to trimming and J lost 0 bases; unmatched junction nucleotides: 2. The CDR3 has 14 amino acids. From germline, CDR1 is MRHNA and CDR2 SNTAGT. The CDR3 loop reads CASSETGTSYEQYF. CDR3 DNA: TGTGCCAGCAGTGAGACAGGGACCTCCTACGAGCAGTACTTC.

The J gene is TRBJ1-5, the V gene TRBV7-2, with D possibly TRBD1 on 5 matching bases. Looked up from germline, CDR1 is SGHTA and CDR2 is FQGNSA. The CDR3 runs to 18 residues. Trimming pared 2 bases from V and 4 bases from J, leaving 21 bases between. The CDR3 coding sequence is TGTGCCAGCAGCTTAAATTATCGGGACTCCTCGGGGAATCAGCCCCAGCATTTT. The encoded protein is CASSLNYRDSSGNQPQHF. Combining the CDR3 with reference TRBV7-2 and TRBJ1-5 gives the whole variable domain GAGVSQSPSNKVTEKGKDVELRCDPISGHTALYWYRQSLGQGLEFLIYFQGNSAPDKSGLPSDRFSAERTGGSVSTLTIQRTQQEDSAVYLCASSLNYRDSSGNQPQHFGDGTRLSIL.

This rearrangement joins TRBV5-8 to TRBJ2-7, with D unclear. V was cut by 5 bases and J by 3 bases, with 3 bases left in between. The length of the CDR3 is 10 residues. CDR1 and CDR2 (germline): SGHTS, YDEGEE. Written as DNA, the CDR3 is TGTGCCAGCAGTTACTACGAGCAGTACTTC. Its translation is CASSYYEQYF.

This clone appeared a few times. The chain employs TRBV27 and TRBJ1-5; 7 nucleotides line up with TRBD1. After removal of 4 bases from V and 6 bases from J, the junction contained 6 bases not matched to a gene. Germline loops: CDR1 MNHEY, CDR2 SMNVEV (reference sequence). The CDR3 contains 14 residues. CDR3 bases: TGTGCCAGCAGTTCCCGAACAGGGGCTCAGCCCCAGCATTTT. Its protein is CASSSRTGAQPQHF.

This clone was seen once. The rearrangement links TRBV7-9 to TRBJ2-7; 8 bases match TRBD1. Trimming took 3 bases from V and 6 from J; bases not matched to a gene: 10. The CDR3 is 15 residues long. Germline lookup yields CDR1 SEHNR and CDR2 FQNEAQ (reference sequence). The CDR3 DNA reads TGTGCCAGCAGCTTCACAGGACAGGGTTTTGGCGAGCAGTACTTC. Its protein product is CASSFTGQGFGEQYF.

The gene calls are TRBV7-9 and TRBJ2-1, with D maybe TRBD2 (6 bases). Germline assignment: CDR1 SEHNR and CDR2 FQNEAQ (reference sequence). The germline V and J ends were trimmed by 3 bases and 4 bases, with 16 bases remaining between them. The CDR3 has 16 residues. The CDR3 region has the DNA TGTGCCAGCAGCTTTAGTGGCGGGGCGCGTTACAATGAGCAGTTCTTC. Its protein is CASSFSGGARYNEQFF.

V gene TRBV29-1 combines with J gene TRBJ2-1; 7 bases line up with TRBD2. The V gene end was trimmed by 7 bases and the J gene end by 0 bases; junction bases not matched to a gene: 3. Germline V gene sequence: CDR1 SQVTM, CDR2 ANQGSEA. This CDR3 is 13 amino acids long. The CDR3 DNA reads as TGCAGCGGGGGGGGAGGCTCCTACAATGAGCAGTTCTTC. Its protein product is CSGGGGSYNEQFF.

The rearrangement uses TRBV9 and TRBJ2-2, with 10 positions matching TRBD2. Germline V gives CDR1 SGDLS, CDR2 YYNGEE. V trimming: 4 bases; J trimming: 3 bases; junction bases outside the gene matches: 6. The CDR3 covers 16 residues. The DNA for the CDR3 is TGTGCCAGCAGCCCTCGGACTAGCGGATACACCGGGGAGCTGTTTTTT. This encodes CASSPRTSGYTGELFF.

The V and J genes are TRBV11-2 and TRBJ2-1, with 7 bases matching TRBD2. CDR3 length: 12 residues. V gave up 1 base and J gave up 10 bases; unmatched junction bases: 1. CDR1 is SGHAT, CDR2 FQNNGV, per germline. CDR3 in DNA: TGTGCCAGCAGCTTAGTGGGACTAGAGCAGTTCTTC. Translating it yields CASSLVGLEQFF.

V is TRBV11-2 and J is TRBJ2-1, with 11 bases matching TRBD2. CDR3 length: 19 residues. Germline CDR1 and CDR2: SGHAT and FQNNGV. V was pared by 2 bases and J by 4 bases, with 13 bases of the junction left unmatched. The CDR3 region has the DNA TGTGCCAGCAGCTTAACCGGGACTAGCGGAACATACATTTACAATGAGCAGTTCTTC. It codes for CASSLTGTSGTYIYNEQFF.

The chain is built from TRBV29-1 and TRBJ2-7; D gene uncertain. CDR1 SQVTM and CDR2 ANQGSEA come from the germline V gene. Trimming shortened V by 4 bases and J by 3 bases, and 7 bases separated the two germline ends. This CDR3 comprises 11 residues. CDR3 sequence reads: CSVAANYEQYF. CDR3 bases: TGCAGCGTTGCAGCGAACTACGAGCAGTACTTC.

This clone was seen just once. This chain links TRBV29-1 with TRBJ2-5; D is undetermined. CDR1 and CDR2 (germline): SQVTM, ANQGSEA. V gave up 1 base and J gave up 1 base, with 10 bases separating them. This CDR3 spans 14 amino acids. CDR3 coding DNA: TGCAGCGTTGAAGTTATCGGTATCCAAGAGACCCAGTACTTC. Protein product: CSVEVIGIQETQYF.

The chain is built from TRBV4-1 and TRBJ1-5, with 11 nucleotides matching TRBD1. CDR3 length equals 16 residues. The ends lost 3 bases at V and 7 bases at J; junction bases unmatched: 8. Germline values: CDR1 MGHRA, CDR2 YSYEKL. As DNA, the CDR3 is TGCGCCAGCAGCCAGGACAGGGGGCTGGTTGGACAGCCCCAGCATTTT. Translating gives CASSQDRGLVGQPQHF.

The chain links TRBV2 to TRBJ1-1; perhaps TRBD1 as D (6 bases). The germline gives CDR1 SNHLY, CDR2 FYNNEI. V lost 5 bases, J lost 5 bases, and 15 bases lay in between. The length of the CDR3 is 14 residues. The CDR3 nucleotides are TGTGCCAGCAGTATCACAGGGAAGGGTACTGAAGCTTTCTTT. Translation: CASSITGKGTEAFF.

This clone appeared once. This chain uses TRBV11-3 with TRBJ2-1; 7 nucleotides agree with TRBD2. Germline V CDR1 and CDR2: SGHNT, YENEEA. The CDR3 sequence is 16 residues long. Trimming at V came to 1 base and at J to 2 bases, leaving 5 bases not matched to a gene. The CDR3 nucleotides are TGTGCCAGCAGCTTAGGGGCGGGAGTTACCTACAATGAGCAGTTCTTC. Its translation: CASSLGAGVTYNEQFF. Complete variable domain (other parts from reference TRBV11-3 and TRBJ2-1): EAGVVQSPRYKIIEKKQPVAFWCNPISGHNTLYWYLQNLGQGPELLIRYENEEAVDDSQLPKDRFSAERLKGVDSTLKIQPAELGDSAVYLCASSLGAGVTYNEQFFGPGTRLTVL.

V and J are TRBV5-1 and TRBJ2-3, with D maybe TRBD2 (5 bases). This CDR3 contains 14 residues. Trimming left V 5 bases short and J 2 bases short, with 12 bases between. The V gene's germline CDR1 is SGHRS and CDR2 YFSETQ. The CDR3 sequence is CASSLGIYTDTQYF. In nucleotides, the CDR3 is TGCGCCAGCAGTCTCGGGATTTACACAGATACGCAGTATTTT.

The chain couples TRBV29-1 to TRBJ1-2, with a tentative D call TRBD1 (5 bases). The CDR3 has 15 amino acids. The V gene's germline CDR1 is SQVTM and CDR2 ANQGSEA. V was shortened by 5 bases and J by 4 bases, with 20 bases between the two germline ends. The DNA for the CDR3 is TGCAGCGTTTTGGGCACTTCAACTGGGGCCTATGGCTACACCTTC. Translating gives CSVLGTSTGAYGYTF.

The V call is TRBV4-2, the J call TRBJ1-2; weak D call: TRBD1 (6 bases). V lost 1 base, J lost 3 bases, and 12 bases lay in between. The CDR3 sequence is 15 residues long. Germline CDR1 and CDR2: LGHNA and YNFKEQ. The CDR3 bases are TGTGCCAGCAGCCAAGTTGGGGGGGCGGACTATGGCTACACCTTC. This sequence encodes CASSQVGGADYGYTF.

The chain recombines TRBV13 with TRBJ2-1; D not certain. CDR1 is PRHDT, CDR2 FYEKMQ, per germline (reference sequence). The CDR3 contains 12 residues. The V end was cut by 5 bases, the J end by 8 bases, with 10 bases between. CDR3 amino acids: CASSPSRDEQFF. For the CDR3, the DNA is TGTGCCAGCAGCCCCAGCCGGGATGAGCAGTTCTTC. The whole variable domain, remainder taken from reference TRBV13 and TRBJ2-1, is AAGVIQSPRHLIKEKRETATLKCYPIPRHDTVYWYQQGPGQDPQFLISFYEKMQSDKGSIPDRFSAQQFSDYHSELNMSSLELGDSALYFCASSPSRDEQFFGPGTRLTVL.

The chain couples TRBV4-3 to TRBJ2-1; possible D gene TRBD2, 6 bases. V lost 0 bases and J lost 5, with 14 bases in between. In germline, CDR1 is LGHNA, CDR2 YSLEER. The CDR3 spans 16 residues. CDR3 DNA: TGCGCCAGCAGCCAAGATAAGGAGGGCCCTAACAATGAGCAGTTCTTC. Protein sequence: CASSQDKEGPNNEQFF.

The chain joins TRBV30 to TRBJ2-2; D might be TRBD2 (5 bases). V lost 2 bases, J lost 2 bases, and 18 bases lay in between. From germline, CDR1 is GTSNPN and CDR2 SVGIG (reference sequence). This CDR3 comprises 17 residues. The CDR3 spells CAWSYEGAGLNTGELFF. The CDR3 nucleotides read TGTGCCTGGAGTTATGAGGGAGCAGGTTTAAACACCGGGGAGCTGTTTTTT.

The rearrangement links TRBV29-1 to TRBJ2-1; 9 bases match TRBD2. The CDR3 runs to 13 residues. Trimming cost V 7 bases and J 4 bases; bases outside gene matches: 5. Germline V gives CDR1 SQVTM, CDR2 ANQGSEA. The chain's CDR3 is CSGQREEYNEQFF. In DNA, the CDR3 is TGCAGCGGGCAGCGGGAGGAATACAATGAGCAGTTCTTC.

This rearrangement joins TRBV6-5 to TRBJ2-1; 10 bases agree with TRBD2. Germline CDR1 reads MNHEY; CDR2 reads SVGAGI. The CDR3 runs 15 residues. With V trimmed by 8 bases and J by 8 bases, 12 bases remained unmatched. The CDR3 protein is CASGPSGRAIYEQFF. The DNA for the CDR3 is TGTGCCAGCGGGCCGAGCGGGAGGGCGATATATGAGCAGTTCTTC.

The chain uses TRBV4-1 and TRBJ2-1; TRBD2 agrees at 10 bases. From germline, CDR1 is MGHRA and CDR2 YSYEKL. The junction had 5 bases not matched to a gene; V was cut back by 0 bases and J by 3 bases. This CDR3 contains 17 residues. Here the CDR3 reads CASSQDFGLADYNEQFF. DNA for the CDR3: TGCGCCAGCAGCCAAGATTTTGGACTAGCGGACTACAATGAGCAGTTCTTC.

The chain uses TRBV7-9 and TRBJ1-1; 7 bases match TRBD1. With 4 bases clipped from V and 4 bases from J, the junction kept 12 bases outside the gene matches. Germline assignment: CDR1 SEHNR and CDR2 FQNEAQ (reference sequence). The CDR3 consists of 16 residues. The CDR3: CASSSPLTGLSTEAFF. The CDR3 nucleotides read TGTGCCAGCAGCTCCCCGTTGACAGGGTTGAGCACTGAAGCTTTCTTT. Based on the CDR3 plus reference TRBV7-9 and TRBJ1-1, the full variable domain is DTGVSQNPRHKITKRGQNVTFRCDPISEHNRLYWYRQTLGQGPEFLTYFQNEAQLEKSRLLSDRFSAERPKGSFSTLEIQRTEQGDSAMYLCASSSPLTGLSTEAFFGQGTRLTVV.